This T cell receptor (beta chain) is from a study of shared clonotypes between healthy human individuals. Unsorted PBMC replicate PCRs drew on around 300 ng DNA, representing about 30,000 T cell genomes. Authors' data handling: There were no quality scores in the junction-only immunoSEQ sequences, so filtering differed. The protocol was immunoSEQ multiplex PCR, while the TCRdb copy is restricted to in-frame clones and leaves out a portion. D and trimming were read from the DNA, whereas the V and J calls and clone size are those reported in that table. The sample yields around 530,000 clones, around 81% seen once. Per germline, CDR1 MNHNS and CDR2 SASEGT. The V end lost 8 bases, the J end lost 5 bases, and 16 bases lay between the germline ends. This CDR3 region has 14 residues.

The sequence came from a woman in her 40s in good health. Some clones in this sample may be carry-over from other donors' samples. This chain connects TRBV6-1 to TRBJ2-1; D is possibly TRBD2 (7 bases). The sequencing sample was made of PBMCs. The CDR3 reads CASRVGGANNEQFF. CDR3 in DNA: TGTGCCAGCCGAGTTGGGGGGGCTAACAATGAGCAGTTCTTC.